The 12 T cell receptor beta chains below all came from one sample that was sequenced in a study of control samples from healthy donors and cancer patients. Assay used: immunoSEQ multiplex PCR; TCRdb lists only in-frame clones, some missing. The sample has approximately 94,000 clones, around 85% seen once. The sample comprised PBMCs. The receptor source for this set is a man in his 70s with lung cancer.

This clone was picked up one time. The chain has TRBV29-1 and TRBJ1-4, with 7 bases lining up with TRBD1. Germline lookup yields CDR1 SQVTM and CDR2 ANQGSEA. Trimming removed 5 bases from V and 5 bases from J; junction bases left unmatched: 5. CDR3 length equals 13 residues. This CDR3 is CSVQGGGNEKLFF. CDR3 nucleotide sequence: TGCAGCGTTCAGGGGGGGGGAAATGAAAAACTGTTTTTT.

The rearrangement links TRBV7-8 to TRBJ2-7, with 9 bases identical to TRBD2. The J segment lost 2 bases and the V segment lost 2 bases, leaving 4 bases of the junction unmatched. The CDR3 is 15 residues long. Germline-derived CDR1 and CDR2 are SGHVS and FQNEAQ. The CDR3 is CASSLLAGDPYEQYF. DNA for the CDR3: TGTGCCAGCAGCTTATTAGCGGGGGACCCCTACGAGCAGTACTTC.

The V call is TRBV5-5, the J call TRBJ2-7, with TRBD1 matching 8 bases. Germline CDR1 is SGHKS and CDR2 is YYEKEE (reference sequence). Unmatched junction bases numbered 6, after V lost 5 bases and J lost 5 bases. CDR3 size: 13 residues. CDR3 DNA sequence: TGTGCCAGCAGACGACAGGGGATCGACGAGCAGTACTTC. Amino acid sequence: CASRRQGIDEQYF.

The genes are TRBV11-2 and TRBJ2-7, with 9 positions matching TRBD1. CDR1 is SGHAT and CDR2 is FQNNGV in the germline V gene. The CDR3 extends over 14 amino acids. Trimming took 4 bases from V and 2 from J; bases not matched to a gene: 3. The CDR3 DNA sequence: TGTGCCAGCAGCTCGGGACAGGGACCCTACGAGCAGTACTTC. Its translation is CASSSGQGPYEQYF.

This chain uses TRBV28 with TRBJ2-5; 9 bases are shared with TRBD1. The CDR3 totals 15 residues. J lost 3 bases, V lost 5 bases, and 7 bases had no gene match. CDR1 MDHEN and CDR2 SYDVKM come from the germline V gene. The CDR3 DNA follows: TGTGCCAGCAGTCCACAGGGGGCAGGGAAAGAGACCCAGTACTTC. Translation gives CASSPQGAGKETQYF.

The chain employs TRBV7-2 and TRBJ2-2; D is perhaps TRBD2 (5 bases). V lost 5 bases, J lost 4 bases, and 14 bases lay in between. This CDR3 contains 15 residues. The germline V gene has CDR1 SGHTA and CDR2 FQGNSA. CDR3 in amino acids: CASSRTPGSTGELFF. The CDR3 region has the DNA TGTGCCAGCAGCCGCACTCCGGGGTCCACCGGGGAGCTGTTTTTT.

V and J are TRBV5-4 and TRBJ2-7; D is uncertain. The germline V and J ends were trimmed by 3 bases and 2 bases, with 3 bases remaining between them. Looked up from germline, CDR1 is SGHNT and CDR2 is YYREEE (reference sequence). This CDR3 has 11 amino acids. CDR3: CASSSTYEQYF. The CDR3 DNA sequence: TGTGCCAGCAGCTCAACCTACGAGCAGTACTTC.

The chain combines TRBV2 with TRBJ2-3; 12 positions agree with TRBD1. This CDR3 region has 16 residues. Germline V gene data show CDR1 as SNHLY and CDR2 as FYNNEI. Germline trimming cut 8 bases from V and 2 bases from J; bases unmatched to any gene: 8. The CDR3 bases are TGTGCCAGCCCATTAATGGGACAGGGGGCCACAGATACGCAGTATTTT. Translation gives CASPLMGQGATDTQYF.

This chain connects TRBV7-8 to TRBJ2-1; D gene unclear. The germline V gene has CDR1 SGHVS and CDR2 FQNEAQ. V lost 2 bases to trimming and J lost 4 bases, with 18 bases between them. The CDR3 consists of 17 residues. The CDR3 loop is CASSLYGSPNLYNEQFF. DNA for the CDR3: TGTGCCAGCAGCTTATATGGATCCCCCAACCTATACAATGAGCAGTTCTTC.

This clone showed up just once. The chain uses TRBV14 and TRBJ2-4; D is unclear. Germline V lookup: CDR1 SGHDN, CDR2 FVKESK. With 1 base removed from V and 1 base from J, the gap between germline ends came to 11 bases. This CDR3 is 16 amino acids long. The CDR3 DNA is TGTGCCAGCAGCCAAGCAAAGGCGTCGGCCAAAAACATTCAGTACTTC. Translation gives CASSQAKASAKNIQYF.

The rearrangement uses TRBV11-3 and TRBJ2-1, with 12 bases fitting TRBD2. The V segment lost 1 base and the J segment 1 base; nucleotides outside the gene matches: 2. The germline V gene encodes CDR1 SGHNT and CDR2 YENEEA. CDR3 size: 17 residues. CDR3 in DNA: TGTGCCAGCAGCTTAGCTAGCGGGGGGGGTTCCTACAATGAGCAGTTCTTC. Its translation is CASSLASGGGSYNEQFF. The variable domain in full, completed from reference TRBV11-3 and TRBJ2-1, reads EAGVVQSPRYKIIEKKQPVAFWCNPISGHNTLYWYLQNLGQGPELLIRYENEEAVDDSQLPKDRFSAERLKGVDSTLKIQPAELGDSAVYLCASSLASGGGSYNEQFFGPGTRLTVL.

The chain joins TRBV29-1 to TRBJ1-1; D is ambiguous. V lost 6 bases and J 6 bases, leaving 14 bases between the germline ends. Germline values: CDR1 SQVTM, CDR2 ANQGSEA. The CDR3 spans 12 residues. The CDR3 DNA reads as TGCAGCGTCTTAGGGTTTAGCTCTGAAGCTTTCTTT. Translated: CSVLGFSSEAFF.